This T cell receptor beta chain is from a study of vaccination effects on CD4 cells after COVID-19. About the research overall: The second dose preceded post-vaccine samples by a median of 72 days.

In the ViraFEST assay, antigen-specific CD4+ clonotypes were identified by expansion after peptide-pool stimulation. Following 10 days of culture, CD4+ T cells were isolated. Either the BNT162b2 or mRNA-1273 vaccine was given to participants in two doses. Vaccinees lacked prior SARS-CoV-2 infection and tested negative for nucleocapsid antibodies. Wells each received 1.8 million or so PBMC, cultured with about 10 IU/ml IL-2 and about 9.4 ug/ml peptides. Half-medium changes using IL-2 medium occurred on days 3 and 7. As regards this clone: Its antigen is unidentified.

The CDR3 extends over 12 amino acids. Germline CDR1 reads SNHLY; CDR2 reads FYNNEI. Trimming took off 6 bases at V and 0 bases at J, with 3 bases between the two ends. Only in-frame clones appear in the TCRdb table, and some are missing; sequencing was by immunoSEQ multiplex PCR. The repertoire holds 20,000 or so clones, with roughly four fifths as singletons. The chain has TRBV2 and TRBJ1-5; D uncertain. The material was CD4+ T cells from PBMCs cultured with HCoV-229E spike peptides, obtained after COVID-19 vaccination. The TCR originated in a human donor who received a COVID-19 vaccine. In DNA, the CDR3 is TGTGCCAGCAGACTTAGCAATCAGCCCCAGCATTTT. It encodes CASRLSNQPQHF.